This T cell receptor beta chain was retrieved from a study of cytomegalovirus exposure and HLA in healthy donors. Study-wide findings and caveats: Presence/absence comparisons presumed near-even sequencing depth among donors. Based on reports, TCR beta sequences accurately predicted HLA-A and HLA-B alleles for most subjects. In a later analysis, parvovirus B19, influenza, CMV and Epstein-Barr virus appeared linked to several top co-occurrence clusters.

The PCR had 60 Vbeta and 13 Jbeta primers. Generated by immunoSEQ multiplex PCR, the TCRdb table keeps only in-frame clones and is missing some. The sample has over 110,000 clones, approximately 80% seen once; the top ten hold roughly 6%. The V segment lost 7 bases and the J segment 10 bases; nucleotides outside the gene matches: 15. Germline CDR1 is MNHNS and CDR2 is SASEGT. This CDR3 is 14 amino acids long. On this clone: Its target is unknown.

V is TRBV6-1 and J is TRBJ1-2; 7 positions agree with TRBD1. Sequenced sample: PBMCs. This receptor was obtained from a woman in her forties in good health and CMV-seropositive. The CDR3 nucleotides read TGTGCCAGCACTAGAACAGGGGCCGGATCTATCTACACCTTC. It specifies CASTRTGAGSIYTF.